This T cell receptor beta chain emerged from a study of identical twins (TCRdb year 2016). About the investigation overall: To test whether fetal clonotypes persist, this study deep-sequenced TCR alpha and beta repertoires from monozygotic twins, from unrelated adults of various ages, and from cord blood. To rule out contamination, replicate twin experiments were performed at different times with different library preparation protocols. Summary of the overall study and its limitations: Fewer insertions were carried by abundant cord blood beta clonotypes; a weaker similar trend was observed in young adult naive repertoires, while no such trend was observed in memory repertoires. Invariant T cells such as MAIT and iNKT could partly confound zero-insertion analyses, though diverse VJ usage argued against this for most clonotypes. Because the same donors could not be followed over many years, the conclusions depended on cross-sectional statistical analysis. In beta out-of-frame sequences, excess twin sharing was weaker, because having fewer shared sequences lowered the signal-to-noise ratio. Compared with coincidental sharing between unrelated individuals, an excess of low generation-probability sequences was observed among out-of-frame TCR alpha sequences shared between twins. In monozygotic twins, recombination models systematically underestimated out-of-frame TCR alpha sharing, but the models matched the sharing seen between unrelated individuals.

This clonotype was seen only a few times. Its antigen is not yet known. No much larger clonotype is one base removed from it; base qualities were not supplied. Every donor was a healthy Caucasian. Three pairs of female monozygotic twins, all aged 18 to 29 years, were included in the twin cohort. Peripheral blood mononuclear cells were used as the source from which RNA for TCR libraries was isolated. Libraries were constructed by 5' RACE. For sequencing, an Illumina HiSeq 2000 was employed. Template switching introduced a universal primer binding site; the final cDNA contained a unique molecular identifier, enabling accurate counting of TCR cDNA molecules. First-strand cDNA for TCR alpha and beta chains was synthesized from specific primers in the conserved constant-segment region. To control for contamination, every cDNA library carried two barcodes: a SMART-Mk sample barcode plus Illumina barcodes. TruSeq adapter sequences and Illumina sample barcodes were added in two successive PCR steps. The TCR alpha and beta cDNA libraries were sequenced on the Illumina HiSeq platform using custom primers. On the study's bioinformatics: MiGEC processed the raw reads to extract unique molecular identifiers, while MiXCR was used to determine the CDR3 positions. Recombination models were inferred per individual with the repgenHMM and IGoR tools using an EM algorithm. Shared clonotypes were analyzed with the tcR package in R, and sharing was normalized by the product of cloneset sizes. To study raw recombination without the effects of thymic and clonal selection, out-of-frame nonproductive sequences were analyzed. TCRdb reprocessing: public reads trimmed at Q25 with fastp, clones called with MiXCR, in-frame beta chains kept. Entries are consolidated by CDR3 protein sequence, retaining the most common genes and DNA. The V and J calls and clone size are TCRdb's, not the authors'. The sample yields about 570,000 distinct CDR3 sequences; nearly 10% were counted once. 2.5% to 3% of the sample comes from the top ten.

Trimming removed 2 bases from V and 2 bases from J, leaving 11 bases between the germline ends. The CDR3 holds 15 amino acids from the cysteine to the phenylalanine. The only DNA kept is the CDR3, 45 bases in frame from the first base. Per the germline V gene, LGHNT is the CDR1 and FRNRAP is the CDR2. The sample also formed part of further work on yellow fever vaccine responses in identical twins. Per that second paper: According to the authors, the vaccine-induced T cell response in identical twins seemed to be partly convergent and partly specific to each individual. The study precisely tracked vaccine-responding T cell clones in identical twins.

Here the chain combines TRBV12-5 and TRBJ2-3; the D gene assignment is ambiguous. Sequences were obtained from PBMCs. The source is a woman in her late teens or twenties in good health. The CDR3 region has the sequence CASGLSPSTTDTQYF. The bases read TGTGCTAGTGGTTTGTCCCCCTCTACCACAGATACGCAGTATTTT. Where the CDR3 stops, the reference TRBV12-5 and TRBJ2-3 genes take over; the full variable domain is DARVTQTPRHKVTEMGQEVTMRCQPILGHNTVFWYRQTMMQGLELLAYFRNRAPLDDSGMPKDRFSAEMPDATLATLKIQPSEPRDSAVYFCASGLSPSTTDTQYFGPGTRLTVL.